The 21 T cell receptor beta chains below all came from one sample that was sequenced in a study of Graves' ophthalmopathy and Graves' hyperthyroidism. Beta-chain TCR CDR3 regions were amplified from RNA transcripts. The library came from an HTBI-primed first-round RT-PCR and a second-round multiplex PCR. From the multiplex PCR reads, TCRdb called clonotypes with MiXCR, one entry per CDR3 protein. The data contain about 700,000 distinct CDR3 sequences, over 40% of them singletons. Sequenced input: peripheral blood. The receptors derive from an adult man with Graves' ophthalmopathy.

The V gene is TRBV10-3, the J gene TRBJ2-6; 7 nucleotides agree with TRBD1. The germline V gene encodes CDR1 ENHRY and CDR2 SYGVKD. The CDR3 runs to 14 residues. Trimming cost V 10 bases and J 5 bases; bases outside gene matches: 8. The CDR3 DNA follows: TGTGCCACCCGACAGGGAGAGTGGGCCAACGTCCTGACTTTC. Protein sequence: CATRQGEWANVLTF.

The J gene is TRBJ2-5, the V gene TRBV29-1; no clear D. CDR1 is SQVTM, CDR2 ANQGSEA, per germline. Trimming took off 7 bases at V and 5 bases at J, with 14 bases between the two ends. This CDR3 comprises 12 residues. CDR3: CSGGPGRETQYF. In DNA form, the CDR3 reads TGCAGCGGCGGTCCGGGCCGGGAGACCCAGTACTTC.

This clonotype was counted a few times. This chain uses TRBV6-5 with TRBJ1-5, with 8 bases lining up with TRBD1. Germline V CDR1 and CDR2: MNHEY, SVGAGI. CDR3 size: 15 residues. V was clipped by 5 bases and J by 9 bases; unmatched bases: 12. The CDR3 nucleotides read TGTGCCAGCAGTCCGTGGCAGGGGGCCGCCGGGCCCCAGCATTTT. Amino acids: CASSPWQGAAGPQHF.

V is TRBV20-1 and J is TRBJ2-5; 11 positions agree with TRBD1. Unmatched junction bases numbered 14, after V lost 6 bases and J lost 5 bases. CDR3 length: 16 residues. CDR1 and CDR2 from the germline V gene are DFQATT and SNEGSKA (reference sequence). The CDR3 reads CSATGTGGTGGETQYF. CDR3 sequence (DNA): TGCAGTGCAACCGGGACAGGGGGGACCGGGGGCGAGACCCAGTACTTC.

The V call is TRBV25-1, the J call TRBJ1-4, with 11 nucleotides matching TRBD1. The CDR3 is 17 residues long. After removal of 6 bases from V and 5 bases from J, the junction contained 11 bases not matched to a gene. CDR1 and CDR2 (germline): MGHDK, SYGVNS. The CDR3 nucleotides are TGTGCCAGCAGACCCGGGACAGGGGGTAAAGAGAATGAAAAACTGTTTTTT. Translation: CASRPGTGGKENEKLFF.

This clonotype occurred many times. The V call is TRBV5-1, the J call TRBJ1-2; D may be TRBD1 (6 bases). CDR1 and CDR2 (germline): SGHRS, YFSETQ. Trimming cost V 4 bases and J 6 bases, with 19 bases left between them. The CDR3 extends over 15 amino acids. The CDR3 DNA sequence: TGCGCCAGCAGCGCCCAGGGGAATCGGGCGAATGGCTACACCTTC. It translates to CASSAQGNRANGYTF. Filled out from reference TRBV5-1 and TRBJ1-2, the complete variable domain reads KAGVTQTPRYLIKTRGQQVTLSCSPISGHRSVSWYQQTPGQGLQFLFEYFSETQRNKGNFPGRFSGRQFSNSRSEMNVSTLELGDSALYLCASSAQGNRANGYTFGSGTRLTVV.

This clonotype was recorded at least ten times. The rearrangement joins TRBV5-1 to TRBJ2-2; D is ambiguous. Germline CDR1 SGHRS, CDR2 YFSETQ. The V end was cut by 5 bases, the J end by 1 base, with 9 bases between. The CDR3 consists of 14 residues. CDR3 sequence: CASSPGVNTGELFF. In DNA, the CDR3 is TGCGCCAGCAGTCCCGGAGTGAACACCGGGGAGCTGTTTTTT.

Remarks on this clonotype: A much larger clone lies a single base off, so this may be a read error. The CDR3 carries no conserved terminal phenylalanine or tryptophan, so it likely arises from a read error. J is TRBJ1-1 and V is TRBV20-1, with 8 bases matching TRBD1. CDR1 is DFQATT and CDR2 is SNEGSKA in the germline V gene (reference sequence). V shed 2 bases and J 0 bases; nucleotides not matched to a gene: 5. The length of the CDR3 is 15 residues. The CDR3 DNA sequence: TGCAGTGCTAGATCCGCGGACAGGGTGAACACTGAAGCTTTCTCT. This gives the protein CSARSADRVNTEAFS.

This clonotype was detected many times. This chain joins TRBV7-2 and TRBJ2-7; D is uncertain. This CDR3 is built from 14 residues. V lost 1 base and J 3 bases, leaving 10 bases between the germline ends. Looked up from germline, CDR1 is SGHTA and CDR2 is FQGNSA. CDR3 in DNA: TGTGCCAGCAGCTTAGTTGGCAGGTTCTACGAGCAGTACTTC. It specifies CASSLVGRFYEQYF.

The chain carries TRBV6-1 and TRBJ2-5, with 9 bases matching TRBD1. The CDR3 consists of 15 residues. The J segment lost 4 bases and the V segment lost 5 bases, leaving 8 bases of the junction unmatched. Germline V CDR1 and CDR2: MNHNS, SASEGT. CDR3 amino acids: CASSFTDRGAETQYF. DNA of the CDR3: TGTGCCAGCAGTTTTACGGACAGGGGTGCAGAGACCCAGTACTTC.

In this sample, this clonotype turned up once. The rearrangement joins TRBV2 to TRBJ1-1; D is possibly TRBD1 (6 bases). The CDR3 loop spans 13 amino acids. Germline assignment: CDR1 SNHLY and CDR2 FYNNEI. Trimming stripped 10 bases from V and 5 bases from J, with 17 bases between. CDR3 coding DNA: TGTGCCAAACGTGGGGGCGGAGGGACTGAAGCTTTCTTT. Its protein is CAKRGGGGTEAFF.

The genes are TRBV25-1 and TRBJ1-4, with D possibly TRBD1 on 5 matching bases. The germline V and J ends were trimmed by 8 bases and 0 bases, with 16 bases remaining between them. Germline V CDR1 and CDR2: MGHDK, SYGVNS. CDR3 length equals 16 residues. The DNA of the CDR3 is TGTGCCAGCGCCAGTAGTCAAGGGGCAACTAATGAAAAACTGTTTTTT. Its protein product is CASASSQGATNEKLFF.

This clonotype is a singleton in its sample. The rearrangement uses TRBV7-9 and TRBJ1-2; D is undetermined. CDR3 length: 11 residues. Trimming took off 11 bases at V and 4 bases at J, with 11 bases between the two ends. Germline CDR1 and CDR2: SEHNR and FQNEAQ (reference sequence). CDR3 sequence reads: CAWARGYGYTF. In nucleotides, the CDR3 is TGTGCCTGGGCGCGCGGCTATGGCTACACCTTC.

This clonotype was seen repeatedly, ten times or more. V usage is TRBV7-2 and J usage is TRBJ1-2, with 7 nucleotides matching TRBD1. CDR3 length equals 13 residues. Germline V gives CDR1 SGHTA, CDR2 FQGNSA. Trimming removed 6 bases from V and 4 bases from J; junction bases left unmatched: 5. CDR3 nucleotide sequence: TGTGCCAGCAGTCGGGACAGAACCTATGGCTACACCTTC. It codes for CASSRDRTYGYTF.

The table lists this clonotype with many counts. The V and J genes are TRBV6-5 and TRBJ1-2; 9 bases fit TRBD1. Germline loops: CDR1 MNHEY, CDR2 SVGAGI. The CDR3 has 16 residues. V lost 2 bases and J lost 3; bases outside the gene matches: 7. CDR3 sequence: CASSYTTGGDHYGYTF. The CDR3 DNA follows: TGTGCCAGCAGTTACACCACAGGGGGCGATCACTATGGCTACACCTTC.

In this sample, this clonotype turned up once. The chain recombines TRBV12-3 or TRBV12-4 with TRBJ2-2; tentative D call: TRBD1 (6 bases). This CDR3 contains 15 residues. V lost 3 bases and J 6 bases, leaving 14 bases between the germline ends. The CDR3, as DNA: TGTGCCAGCAGTTTCGGACCAGCAGGGGCCGGGGAGCTGTTTTTT. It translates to CASSFGPAGAGELFF.

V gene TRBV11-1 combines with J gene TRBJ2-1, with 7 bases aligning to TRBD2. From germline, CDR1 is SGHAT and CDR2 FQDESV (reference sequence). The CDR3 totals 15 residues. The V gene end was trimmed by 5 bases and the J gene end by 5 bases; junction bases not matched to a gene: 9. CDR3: CASSALAGVNNEQFF. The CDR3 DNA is TGTGCCAGCAGCGCCTTGGCGGGAGTCAACAATGAGCAGTTCTTC.

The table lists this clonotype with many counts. The CDR3 region is CASSLDRFGANTGELFF. The CDR3 bases are TGTGCCAGCAGCTTAGATCGGTTCGGGGCGAACACCGGGGAGCTGTTTTTT. This chain joins TRBV11-2 and TRBJ2-2; a possible D gene is TRBD2 (5 bases). Germline V CDR1 and CDR2: SGHAT, FQNNGV. The CDR3 is made up of 17 amino acids. V was trimmed by 0 bases and J by 0 bases, leaving 11 bases between them.

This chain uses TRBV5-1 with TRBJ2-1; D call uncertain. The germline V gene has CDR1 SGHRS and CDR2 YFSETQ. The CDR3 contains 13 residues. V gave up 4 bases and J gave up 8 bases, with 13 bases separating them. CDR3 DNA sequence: TGCGCCAGCAGCATGGACCTGGGGTATGAGCAGTTCTTC. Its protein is CASSMDLGYEQFF.

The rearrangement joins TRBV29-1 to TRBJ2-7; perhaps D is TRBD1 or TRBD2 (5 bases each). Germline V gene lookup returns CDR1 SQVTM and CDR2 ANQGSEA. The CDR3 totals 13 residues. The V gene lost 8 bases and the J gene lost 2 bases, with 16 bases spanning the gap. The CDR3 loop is CSPSWDRAYEQYF. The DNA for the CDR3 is TGCAGCCCCTCTTGGGACCGAGCCTACGAGCAGTACTTC.

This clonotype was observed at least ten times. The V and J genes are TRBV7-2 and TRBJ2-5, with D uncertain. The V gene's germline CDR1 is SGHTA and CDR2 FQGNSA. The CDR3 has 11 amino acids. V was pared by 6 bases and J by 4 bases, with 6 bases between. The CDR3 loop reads CASRSLETQYF. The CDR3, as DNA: TGTGCCAGCAGATCCCTAGAGACCCAGTACTTC.